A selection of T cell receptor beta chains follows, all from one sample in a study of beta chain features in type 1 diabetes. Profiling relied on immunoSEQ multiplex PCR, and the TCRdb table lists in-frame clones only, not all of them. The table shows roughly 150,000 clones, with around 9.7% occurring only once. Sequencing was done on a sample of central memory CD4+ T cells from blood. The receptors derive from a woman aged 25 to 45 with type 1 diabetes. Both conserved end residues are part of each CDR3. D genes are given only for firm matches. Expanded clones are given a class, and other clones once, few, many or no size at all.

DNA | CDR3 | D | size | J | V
TGTGCCAGCAGCGCGACAGGGTTCACAGATACGCAGTATTTT | CASSATGFTDTQYF | TRBD1 | few | TRBJ2-3 | TRBV7-6
TGTGCCAGCAGCCCCATGGCGAACACTGAAGCTTTCTTT | CASSPMANTEAFF | - | - | TRBJ1-1 | TRBV7-9
TGTGCCAGCAGCCCCTCCGGGTTTAGCGGGCACAATGAGCAGTTCTTC | CASSPSGFSGHNEQFF | TRBD2 | few | TRBJ2-1 | TRBV7-2
TGTGCCTGGGATCGCCGGGACAGGGGGCGAGAGACCCAGTACTTC | CAWDRRDRGRETQYF | TRBD1 | few | TRBJ2-5 | TRBV30
TGTGCCATCAGTGCCCAGGGAATAAATGGCTACACCTTC | CAISAQGINGYTF | - | - | TRBJ1-2 | TRBV10-3
TGTGCCAGCAGTGTACAGGGGCGCGGCTCCTACAATGAGCAGTTCTTC | CASSVQGRGSYNEQFF | TRBD1 | - | TRBJ2-1 | TRBV28
TGTGCCAGCAGTGAATTTAGAGCTAGCGGGAGCCCGGGTACGCAGTATTTT | CASSEFRASGSPGTQYF | TRBD2 | once | TRBJ2-3 | TRBV25-1
TGTGCCAGCAGTCCGATAGATAGCTCCTACGAGCAGTACTTC | CASSPIDSSYEQYF | - | - | TRBJ2-7 | TRBV25-1
TGCGCCAGCAGCTTATCTCCCGGGGGCTACGAGCAGTACTTC | CASSLSPGGYEQYF | - | - | TRBJ2-7 | TRBV5-1
TGTGCCAGCAGCTTACTGGCGAAGGGGGCCGGGGAGCTGTTTTTT | CASSLLAKGAGELFF | - | few | TRBJ2-2 | TRBV7-9
TGTGCCAGCAGTCTACGCACAGATACGCAGTATTTT | CASSLRTDTQYF | - | few | TRBJ2-3 | TRBV7-3
TGCAGCGGGCTAGCGGGAGGTGGGGCCAACGTCCTGACTTTC | CSGLAGGGANVLTF | TRBD2 | - | TRBJ2-6 | TRBV29-1
TGTGCCAGCAGAGTTACAGAGGGTATTTCCGAGCAGTACTTC | CASRVTEGISEQYF | - | - | TRBJ2-7 | TRBV27
TGTGCCAGCAGCCAAGCCTCGACTAGCAGCTACAATGAGCAGTTCTTC | CASSQASTSSYNEQFF | TRBD2 | few | TRBJ2-1 | TRBV4-2
TGCGCCAGCAGCTCAAAGCACACAGATACGCAGTATTTT | CASSSKHTDTQYF | - | few | TRBJ2-3 | TRBV5-1
TGTGCCAGCAGTTTCCCCAGGGACACCAAATCCTCTGGGGCCAACGTCCTGACTTTC | CASSFPRDTKSSGANVLTF | - | - | TRBJ2-6 | TRBV28
TGTGCCAGCAGTCATGGTAGCGGACCCCACAATGAGCAGTTCTTC | CASSHGSGPHNEQFF | - | - | TRBJ2-1 | TRBV28
TGTGCCAGCAGTCACTCGAGACGGGGACTAGCCTTCTCTGGGGCCAACGTCCTGACTTTC | CASSHSRRGLAFSGANVLTF | TRBD2 | - | TRBJ2-6 | TRBV27
TGTGCCAGTAGCTCGGACAGGGCACTACAGCCCCAGCATTTT | CASSSDRALQPQHF | TRBD1 | - | TRBJ1-5 | TRBV19
TGCGCCAGCGGAGCGGGAGGGCCCGGCACAGATACGCAGTATTTT | CASGAGGPGTDTQYF | TRBD2 | - | TRBJ2-3 | TRBV4-1
TGTGCCAGCAACTCACAGGGGGAGCTGTTTTTT | CASNSQGELFF | - | - | TRBJ2-2 | TRBV28
TGTGCCAGCAGCTTAGTCTCGGGTCGGACCGGGGAGCTGTTTTTT | CASSLVSGRTGELFF | - | many | TRBJ2-2 | TRBV7-9
TGTGCCAGCAGCTTGGACGGGCTAGCGGGAGCATATGACACCGGGGAGCTGTTTTTT | CASSLDGLAGAYDTGELFF | TRBD2 | few | TRBJ2-2 | TRBV5-4
TGTGCCAGTACCCCGGCGGACAGGCAAAGATGGGGGTCCCCGCTGAACACCGGGGAGCTGTTTTTT | CASTPADRQRWGSPLNTGELFF | TRBD1 | few | TRBJ2-2 | TRBV19
TGCGCCAGCAGCAGCTTCCAAGAGACCCAGTACTTC | CASSSFQETQYF | - | few | TRBJ2-5 | TRBV4-1
TGTGCCAGCAGCCAGGCCGGGTTTAACTATGGCTACACCTTC | CASSQAGFNYGYTF | - | few | TRBJ1-2 | TRBV14
TGCAGCGTTGGTCTGGAGTATGGCTACACCTTC | CSVGLEYGYTF | - | few | TRBJ1-2 | TRBV29-1
TGTGCCAGCAGCTTAGATCACGGGGTCTATGGCTACACCTTC | CASSLDHGVYGYTF | - | - | TRBJ1-2 | TRBV11-3
TGCGCCAGCAGCCAAGTAATGGGACAACGAAAGGACTATGGCTACACCTTC | CASSQVMGQRKDYGYTF | - | few | TRBJ1-2 | TRBV4-1
TGTGCCAGCAGCCAAGTTAGGGCTAGCGACGAGCAGTTCTTC | CASSQVRASDEQFF | - | - | TRBJ2-1 | TRBV14
TGCGCCAGCAGCGCAGCGGGTCAAGAGACCCAGTACTTC | CASSAAGQETQYF | - | few | TRBJ2-5 | TRBV5-1
TGTGCCAGCACCCGCGAAGCTCTCAATGAGCAGTTCTTC | CASTREALNEQFF | - | few | TRBJ2-1 | TRBV6-6
TGTGCCTGGAGTGTAGTACTAGCGGGATTGTACGAGCAGTACTTC | CAWSVVLAGLYEQYF | TRBD2 | few | TRBJ2-7 | TRBV30
TGTGCCAGCAGCGGTCGGACAGGGTGGACCGGGGAGCTGTTTTTT | CASSGRTGWTGELFF | TRBD1 | few | TRBJ2-2 | TRBV9
TGTGCCAGCAGTTACGGTGGTGCGGCAACTAATGAAAAACTGTTTTTT | CASSYGGAATNEKLFF | - | few | TRBJ1-4 | TRBV6-5
TGCGCCAGCAGAAGGGACAGGAACTCTGGAAACACCATATATTTT | CASRRDRNSGNTIYF | TRBD1 | - | TRBJ1-3 | TRBV5-1
TGTGCCAGCAGCCAAGTAGTTTTGAACACCGGGGAGCTGTTTTTT | CASSQVVLNTGELFF | - | few | TRBJ2-2 | TRBV4-2
TGTGCCAGCAGTCTAGGGGCAGTGGAAGCTTTCTTT | CASSLGAVEAFF | - | few | TRBJ1-1 | TRBV2
TGTGCCTGGAGAGTAGAACCGGGACAGAACACCGGGGAGCTGTTTTTT | CAWRVEPGQNTGELFF | - | - | TRBJ2-2 | TRBV30
TGTGCCAGCAGCTTGGACTGGACGACCCAGTACTTC | CASSLDWTTQYF | - | - | TRBJ2-5 | TRBV7-9
TGTGCCATCAGTGCAGGGGACAGCACAGATACGCAGTATTTT | CAISAGDSTDTQYF | - | - | TRBJ2-3 | TRBV10-3
TGTGCCAGCAGGGGACAGGGGACGGATACGCAGTATTTT | CASRGQGTDTQYF | TRBD1 | few | TRBJ2-3 | TRBV28
TGTGCCAGCAGTTACTCCGGGGTAGCCCGCGAGCAGTACTTC | CASSYSGVAREQYF | - | - | TRBJ2-7 | TRBV6-5
TGTGCCAGCAGGACAGGGGGCGTCGAGACCCAGTACTTC | CASRTGGVETQYF | TRBD1 | few | TRBJ2-5 | TRBV7-2
TGCGCCAGCAGCCGGGTCACAGGGGGCGACGAGACCCAGTACTTC | CASSRVTGGDETQYF | TRBD1 | - | TRBJ2-5 | TRBV4-1
TGTGCCAGCAGCTTACAGGGGTCTTCTAATACGCAGTATTTT | CASSLQGSSNTQYF | - | - | TRBJ2-3 | TRBV11-1
TGCGCCAGCAGCCAATCGGGGACTGAAGCTTTCTTT | CASSQSGTEAFF | - | few | TRBJ1-1 | TRBV4-1
TGTGCCATCAGGGGACAGCCGAACACTGAAGCTTTCTTT | CAIRGQPNTEAFF | TRBD1 | few | TRBJ1-1 | TRBV10-3
TGTGCCAGCAGCTCTATAGCGAGCTCCTACAATGAGCAGTTCTTC | CASSSIASSYNEQFF | - | few | TRBJ2-1 | TRBV7-3
TGTGCCAGCAGCTTACGAGGCGGACAAGAGACCCAGTACTTC | CASSLRGGQETQYF | - | - | TRBJ2-5 | TRBV11-1
TGTGCCAGCAGCGTAGGAGGGCTAGAATTCACCGAGACCCAGTACTTC | CASSVGGLEFTETQYF | - | - | TRBJ2-5 | TRBV9
TGTGCCAGCAGCTTAGCGCGCACTGGCTACGAGCAGTACTTC | CASSLARTGYEQYF | - | once | TRBJ2-7 | TRBV7-8
TGTGCCAGCAGCCCTCGGGCTGGAGCGGGATCAAGTGGGGAGCAGTTCTTC | CASSPRAGAGSSGEQFF | TRBD2 | - | TRBJ2-1 | TRBV9
TGCGCCAGCAGCTTGACCGCGGATACGCAGTATTTT | CASSLTADTQYF | - | - | TRBJ2-3 | TRBV5-1
TGTGCCAGCAGCTATAGGGCGGGTGTGGACAATGAGCAGTTCTTC | CASSYRAGVDNEQFF | - | - | TRBJ2-1 | TRBV7-3